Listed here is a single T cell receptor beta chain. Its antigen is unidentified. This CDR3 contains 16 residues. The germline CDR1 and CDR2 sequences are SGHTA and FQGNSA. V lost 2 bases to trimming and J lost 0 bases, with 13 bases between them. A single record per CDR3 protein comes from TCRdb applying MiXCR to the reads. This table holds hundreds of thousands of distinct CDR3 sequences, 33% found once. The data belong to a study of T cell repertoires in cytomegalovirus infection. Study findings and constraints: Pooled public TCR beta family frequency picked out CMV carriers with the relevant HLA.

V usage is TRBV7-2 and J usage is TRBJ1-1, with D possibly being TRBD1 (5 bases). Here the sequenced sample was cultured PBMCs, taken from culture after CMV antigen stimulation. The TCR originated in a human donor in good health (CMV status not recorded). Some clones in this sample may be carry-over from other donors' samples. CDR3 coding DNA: TGTGCCAGCAGCTTACATCTAGGGGCAGTGAACACTGAAGCTTTCTTT. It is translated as CASSLHLGAVNTEAFF.